This record covers a single TCR beta chain. What it binds is unknown. The ends were cut back, 6 bases at V and 4 bases at J, with 10 bases in the middle. The CDR3 has 11 amino acids. Per the germline V gene, CDR1 is SQVTM and CDR2 is ANQGSEA. The data belong to a study of T cells in localized non-small cell lung cancer. Profiling relied on immunoSEQ multiplex PCR, and the TCRdb table lists in-frame clones only, not all of them. The sample holds 70,000 to 80,000 clones, approximately 90% seen once. Regarding the study as a whole: Adjacent lung exhibited a median of about 50 among the 100 most abundant tumor clones. The study found T cell clonality highest in uninvolved adjacent lung, above tumor.

The chain links TRBV29-1 to TRBJ2-7, with D perhaps being TRBD1 or TRBD2 (5 bases each). The source of this sequence is a woman aged 35-70 years with stage I squamous cell lung carcinoma. This material consisted of peripheral blood, taken before any cancer treatment. The CDR3 here is CSVGDGYEQYF. CDR3 sequence (DNA): TGCAGCGTGGGGGACGGATACGAGCAGTACTTC.